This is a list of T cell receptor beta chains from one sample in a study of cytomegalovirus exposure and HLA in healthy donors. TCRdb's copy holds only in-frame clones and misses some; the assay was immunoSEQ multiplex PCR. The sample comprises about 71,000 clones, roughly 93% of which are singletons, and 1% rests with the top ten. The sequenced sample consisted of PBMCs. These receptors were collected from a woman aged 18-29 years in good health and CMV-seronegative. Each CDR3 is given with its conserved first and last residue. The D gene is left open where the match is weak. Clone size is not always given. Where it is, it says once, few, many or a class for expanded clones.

CDR3nt: TGTGCCAGCAGCGAAGGGCCTTCTAGCTGGGAGCTGTTTTTT
CDR3aa: CASSEGPSSWELFF
abundance: once
d_gene: -
j_gene: TRBJ2-2
v_gene: TRBV9

CDR3nt: TGCGCCAGCAGCTTGGCCGGTGGGGGCTTAGAGGGGGAGACCCAGTACTTC
CDR3aa: CASSLAGGGLEGETQYF
abundance: once
d_gene: -
j_gene: TRBJ2-5
v_gene: TRBV5-1

CDR3nt: TGTGCCATCAGCACTAGCGGGTCATTTCCCGGGGAGCTGTTTTTT
CDR3aa: CAISTSGSFPGELFF
abundance: -
d_gene: TRBD2
j_gene: TRBJ2-2
v_gene: TRBV10-3

CDR3nt: TGTGCCAGCAGTGAAGCCAGGGGTGACTGGGGCTACACCTTC
CDR3aa: CASSEARGDWGYTF
abundance: -
d_gene: -
j_gene: TRBJ1-2
v_gene: TRBV2

CDR3nt: TGTGCCAGCACTACGGGAGCTGACAATCAGCCCCAGCATTTT
CDR3aa: CASTTGADNQPQHF
abundance: -
d_gene: -
j_gene: TRBJ1-5
v_gene: TRBV28

CDR3nt: TGTGCCAGCAGCCGCAGCGGGGTCTCTTCCTACGAGCAGTACTTC
CDR3aa: CASSRSGVSSYEQYF
abundance: -
d_gene: TRBD2
j_gene: TRBJ2-7
v_gene: TRBV7-2

CDR3nt: TGTGCCAGCAGCCCCACTAGCGGGAGTTCCTACGAGCAGTACTTC
CDR3aa: CASSPTSGSSYEQYF
abundance: -
d_gene: TRBD2
j_gene: TRBJ2-7
v_gene: TRBV4-2

CDR3nt: TGTGCCAGTAGTATCTACGGACAGGGGGCCAGGACCGGGGAGCTGTTTTTT
CDR3aa: CASSIYGQGARTGELFF
abundance: once
d_gene: TRBD1
j_gene: TRBJ2-2
v_gene: TRBV19

CDR3nt: TGTGCCAGCAGTTTACGGGGAAGAGGAGAAAAACTGTTTTTT
CDR3aa: CASSLRGRGEKLFF
abundance: -
d_gene: -
j_gene: TRBJ1-4
v_gene: TRBV28

CDR3nt: TGTGCCAGCAGCTATTATGGGGGGTCACACACAGATACGCAGTATTTT
CDR3aa: CASSYYGGSHTDTQYF
abundance: once
d_gene: -
j_gene: TRBJ2-3
v_gene: TRBV11-2

CDR3nt: TGTGCCAGCAGCCAGGGCACAAGGTGCGAGCAGTACTTC
CDR3aa: CASSQGTRCEQYF
abundance: -
d_gene: -
j_gene: TRBJ2-7
v_gene: TRBV21-1

CDR3nt: TGTGCCAGCAGTGAAGAATTGGAGACTAGGGTCAGCACAGATACGCAGTATTTT
CDR3aa: CASSEELETRVSTDTQYF
abundance: -
d_gene: -
j_gene: TRBJ2-3
v_gene: TRBV2

CDR3nt: TGTGCCAGCAGACAGGGCGGTAAGGCGTTCTTC
CDR3aa: CASRQGGKAFF
abundance: -
d_gene: -
j_gene: TRBJ2-1
v_gene: TRBV6-4

CDR3nt: TGTGCCAGCAGAATAGGGCTAGCGGTTCGAGAAAGCACCCAGTACTTC
CDR3aa: CASRIGLAVRESTQYF
abundance: -
d_gene: TRBD2
j_gene: TRBJ2-5
v_gene: TRBV7-6

CDR3nt: TGTGCCACCAGCGGCCGCGGCCTTGGGGAGACCCAGTACTTC
CDR3aa: CATSGRGLGETQYF
abundance: -
d_gene: -
j_gene: TRBJ2-5
v_gene: TRBV15

CDR3nt: TGTGCCAGCAGCGCGCCGCAGCGGGAGAACGGGGAGCTGTTTTTT
CDR3aa: CASSAPQRENGELFF
abundance: -
d_gene: TRBD2
j_gene: TRBJ2-2
v_gene: TRBV5-4

CDR3nt: TGTGCCAGCCAGACAGGCCTTTACGAGCAGTACTTC
CDR3aa: CASQTGLYEQYF
abundance: -
d_gene: -
j_gene: TRBJ2-7
v_gene: TRBV28

CDR3nt: TGTGCCAGCAGCCACCGGGACACGAAAGAGACCCAGTACTTC
CDR3aa: CASSHRDTKETQYF
abundance: once
d_gene: -
j_gene: TRBJ2-5
v_gene: TRBV11-2

CDR3nt: TGTGCCAGCAGCTTAGTGGGTCGCGGGAGGGACCAAGAGACCCAGTACTTC
CDR3aa: CASSLVGRGRDQETQYF
abundance: -
d_gene: TRBD2
j_gene: TRBJ2-5
v_gene: TRBV7-9

CDR3nt: TGTGCCAGCAGCTTAGCGGGGGGGTTAGATACGCAGTATTTT
CDR3aa: CASSLAGGLDTQYF
abundance: -
d_gene: TRBD2
j_gene: TRBJ2-3
v_gene: TRBV7-6

CDR3nt: TGTGCCAGCAGCTTGCCGGTTAGCGGGAGAGGTGGGGGCACAGATACGCAGTATTTT
CDR3aa: CASSLPVSGRGGGTDTQYF
abundance: -
d_gene: TRBD2
j_gene: TRBJ2-3
v_gene: TRBV7-9

CDR3nt: TGCGCCAGCAGCCGTCTAGCGCAAGGGCAAGAGACCCAGTACTTC
CDR3aa: CASSRLAQGQETQYF
abundance: -
d_gene: -
j_gene: TRBJ2-5
v_gene: TRBV4-1

CDR3nt: TGTGCCAGCAGCTCCCGGCTAGCGGGGAAGATTAATGAGCAGTTCTTC
CDR3aa: CASSSRLAGKINEQFF
abundance: -
d_gene: TRBD2
j_gene: TRBJ2-1
v_gene: TRBV7-2

CDR3nt: TGTGCCAGCAGCAACCCCCGGACTAGCACAGATACGCAGTATTTT
CDR3aa: CASSNPRTSTDTQYF
abundance: -
d_gene: -
j_gene: TRBJ2-3
v_gene: TRBV28

CDR3nt: TGCGCCAGCAGCCAAGAGTTCGGGTTCTATGGCTACACCTTC
CDR3aa: CASSQEFGFYGYTF
abundance: -
d_gene: -
j_gene: TRBJ1-2
v_gene: TRBV4-1

CDR3nt: TGCGCCAGCAGCCAAGATCTGGGAGGAAACTATGGCTACACCTTC
CDR3aa: CASSQDLGGNYGYTF
abundance: -
d_gene: -
j_gene: TRBJ1-2
v_gene: TRBV4-3

CDR3nt: TGTGCCAGCAACAAAGCTGGGACTCGCTCTGGAAACACCATATATTTT
CDR3aa: CASNKAGTRSGNTIYF
abundance: -
d_gene: -
j_gene: TRBJ1-3
v_gene: TRBV2

CDR3nt: TGCGCCAGCAGCCAAGCTCCCGGACAGGGGAGCTATGGCTACACCTTC
CDR3aa: CASSQAPGQGSYGYTF
abundance: -
d_gene: TRBD1
j_gene: TRBJ1-2
v_gene: TRBV4-3

CDR3nt: TGTGCCGGATACAGGGCGGGTGGCTACACCTTC
CDR3aa: CAGYRAGGYTF
abundance: -
d_gene: -
j_gene: TRBJ1-2
v_gene: TRBV2

CDR3nt: TGCGCCAGCAGCTTTGAAGTTGCCAGGGGTGAAAAACTGTTTTTT
CDR3aa: CASSFEVARGEKLFF
abundance: -
d_gene: -
j_gene: TRBJ1-4
v_gene: TRBV5-1

CDR3nt: TGTGCCAGCAGCGTAGAATCCGCAGGATATGTAGATACGCAGTATTTT
CDR3aa: CASSVESAGYVDTQYF
abundance: -
d_gene: -
j_gene: TRBJ2-3
v_gene: TRBV9

CDR3nt: TGTGCCAGCAGCCAGGTCGAGGGTAATAATGAAAAACTGTTTTTT
CDR3aa: CASSQVEGNNEKLFF
abundance: once
d_gene: -
j_gene: TRBJ1-4
v_gene: TRBV4-2

CDR3nt: TGTGCCAGCAGTGAGCCCTCGGGTTTCTATTCTGGAAACACCATATATTTT
CDR3aa: CASSEPSGFYSGNTIYF
abundance: -
d_gene: -
j_gene: TRBJ1-3
v_gene: TRBV6-1

CDR3nt: TGTGCCAGCAGTTACGGGGGGGATGGCAATCAGCCCCAGCATTTT
CDR3aa: CASSYGGDGNQPQHF
abundance: -
d_gene: -
j_gene: TRBJ1-5
v_gene: TRBV6-5

CDR3nt: TGTGCCAGCATGTCCCCGACTACCGGGGAAGAGACCCAGTACTTC
CDR3aa: CASMSPTTGEETQYF
abundance: -
d_gene: -
j_gene: TRBJ2-5
v_gene: TRBV2

CDR3nt: TGTGCCAGCAGCCCGGATGGGGCTGGCTACACCTTC
CDR3aa: CASSPDGAGYTF
abundance: -
d_gene: -
j_gene: TRBJ1-2
v_gene: TRBV6-5

CDR3nt: TGTGCCAGCAGTTTAAATACAGGAAACACAGATACGCAGTATTTT
CDR3aa: CASSLNTGNTDTQYF
abundance: -
d_gene: -
j_gene: TRBJ2-3
v_gene: TRBV6-1

CDR3nt: TGTGCCAGCAGTTCGCAGGGTTACGGGCCAGATACGCAGTATTTT
CDR3aa: CASSSQGYGPDTQYF
abundance: -
d_gene: -
j_gene: TRBJ2-3
v_gene: TRBV6-5

CDR3nt: TGTGCCAGCAGCTTGAGCTCGGCTAGCTTTGAAACCGGGGAGCTGTTTTTT
CDR3aa: CASSLSSASFETGELFF
abundance: -
d_gene: -
j_gene: TRBJ2-2
v_gene: TRBV5-8

CDR3nt: TGCGCCAGCAGCTTGGCGGCAGGGGAGACCGGGGAGCTGTTTTTT
CDR3aa: CASSLAAGETGELFF
abundance: -
d_gene: -
j_gene: TRBJ2-2
v_gene: TRBV5-1

CDR3nt: TGTGCCAGCTCACCAAAGCGGGGGGTTCGTTACGAGCAGTACTTC
CDR3aa: CASSPKRGVRYEQYF
abundance: -
d_gene: TRBD2
j_gene: TRBJ2-7
v_gene: TRBV18

CDR3nt: TGTGCCAGCAGCTTAACTAGCGCTACATCGGGGGAGCAGTACTTC
CDR3aa: CASSLTSATSGEQYF
abundance: -
d_gene: -
j_gene: TRBJ2-7
v_gene: TRBV7-3

CDR3nt: TGTGCCAGCAGCTCCTCGACGGGGATACCGAGCTCCTATGGCTACACCTTC
CDR3aa: CASSSSTGIPSSYGYTF
abundance: -
d_gene: -
j_gene: TRBJ1-2
v_gene: TRBV13

CDR3nt: TGCGCCAGCAGCCAAGACCCTCTAGCGGGGGATTGGGCAGATACGCAGTATTTT
CDR3aa: CASSQDPLAGDWADTQYF
abundance: -
d_gene: TRBD2
j_gene: TRBJ2-3
v_gene: TRBV4-3

CDR3nt: TGTGCCAGCAGCCGACAGGGTTCCTATGGCTACACCTTC
CDR3aa: CASSRQGSYGYTF
abundance: -
d_gene: TRBD1
j_gene: TRBJ1-2
v_gene: TRBV28

CDR3nt: TGTGCCAGCAGCTTAGTTTCTACTAAGACAGATACGCAGTATTTT
CDR3aa: CASSLVSTKTDTQYF
abundance: -
d_gene: -
j_gene: TRBJ2-3
v_gene: TRBV7-2

CDR3nt: TGCGCCAGCAGCCAAGACAAGGAAATGGGCCCTAACTATGGCTACACCTTC
CDR3aa: CASSQDKEMGPNYGYTF
abundance: -
d_gene: -
j_gene: TRBJ1-2
v_gene: TRBV4-3

CDR3nt: TGTGCCAGCAGGGGGGAGGATTCACCCCTCCACTTT
CDR3aa: CASRGEDSPLHF
abundance: -
d_gene: -
j_gene: TRBJ1-6
v_gene: TRBV11-2

CDR3nt: TGTGCCAGCAGCTTCCGGGACATTGCGATAGAGACCCAGTACTTC
CDR3aa: CASSFRDIAIETQYF
abundance: once
d_gene: -
j_gene: TRBJ2-5
v_gene: TRBV9

CDR3nt: TGTGCCAGCAGCGGAAGACAGGGGGCAGGAGGAACAGATACGCAGTATTTT
CDR3aa: CASSGRQGAGGTDTQYF
abundance: -
d_gene: TRBD1
j_gene: TRBJ2-3
v_gene: TRBV7-6

CDR3nt: TGTGCCAGCAGTTTAATCCCGGGACAAGTACGCAGCACAGATACGCAGTATTTT
CDR3aa: CASSLIPGQVRSTDTQYF
abundance: -
d_gene: -
j_gene: TRBJ2-3
v_gene: TRBV28